A single TCR beta chain is shown here with its context. Some clones are missing from TCRdb's copy, which holds only in-frame ones; the method was immunoSEQ multiplex PCR. The sample contains some 140,000 clones, 78% of which appear only once. This sample was included in a study of blood T cell repertoires in COVID-19. Looked up from germline, CDR1 is SGHAT and CDR2 is FQNNGV. The CDR3 contains 16 residues. V dropped 4 bases and J dropped 2 bases, with 16 bases sitting between them. The sequenced material came from peripheral blood. This rearrangement joins TRBV11-2 to TRBJ2-3; tentatively, D is TRBD2 (6 bases). The receptor's source is a man aged 55 to 70 who had recovered from COVID-19. The CDR3: CASSWRISGITDTQYF. Here the CDR3 DNA reads TGTGCCAGCAGCTGGAGGATTAGCGGCATCACAGATACGCAGTATTTT.